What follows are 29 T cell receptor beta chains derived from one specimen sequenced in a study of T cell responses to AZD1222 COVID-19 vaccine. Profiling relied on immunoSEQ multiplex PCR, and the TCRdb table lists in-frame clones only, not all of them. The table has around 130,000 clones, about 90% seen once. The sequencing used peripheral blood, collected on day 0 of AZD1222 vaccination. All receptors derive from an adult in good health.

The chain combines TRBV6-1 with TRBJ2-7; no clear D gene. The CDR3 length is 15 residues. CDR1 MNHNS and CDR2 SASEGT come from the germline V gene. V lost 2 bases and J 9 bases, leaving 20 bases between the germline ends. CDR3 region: CASSESRSLVTRQYV. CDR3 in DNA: TGTGCCAGCAGTGAATCTAGGAGTTTGGTTACGAGGCAGTACGTC.

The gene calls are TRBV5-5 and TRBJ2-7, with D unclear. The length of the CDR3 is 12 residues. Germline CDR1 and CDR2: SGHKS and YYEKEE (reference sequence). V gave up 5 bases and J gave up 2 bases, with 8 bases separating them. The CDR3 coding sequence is TGTGCCAGCAGTCGAACTACCTACGAGCAGTACTTC. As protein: CASSRTTYEQYF.

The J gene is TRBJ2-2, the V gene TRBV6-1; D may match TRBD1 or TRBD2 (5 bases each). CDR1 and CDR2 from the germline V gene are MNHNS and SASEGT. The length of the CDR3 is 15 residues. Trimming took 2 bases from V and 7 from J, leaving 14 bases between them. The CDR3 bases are TGTGCCAGCAGTGAACTCTCCGGGGCTGGCGGGGAGCTGTTTTTT. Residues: CASSELSGAGGELFF.

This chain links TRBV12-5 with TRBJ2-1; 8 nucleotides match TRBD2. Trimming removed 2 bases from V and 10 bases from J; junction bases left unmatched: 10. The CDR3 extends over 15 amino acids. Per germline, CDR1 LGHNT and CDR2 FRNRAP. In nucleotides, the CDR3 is TGTGCTAGTGGTTTGAGCCCAGCGGGAGACCCAGAGCAGTTCTTC. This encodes CASGLSPAGDPEQFF. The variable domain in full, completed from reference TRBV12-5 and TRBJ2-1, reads DARVTQTPRHKVTEMGQEVTMRCQPILGHNTVFWYRQTMMQGLELLAYFRNRAPLDDSGMPKDRFSAEMPDATLATLKIQPSEPRDSAVYFCASGLSPAGDPEQFFGPGTRLTVL.

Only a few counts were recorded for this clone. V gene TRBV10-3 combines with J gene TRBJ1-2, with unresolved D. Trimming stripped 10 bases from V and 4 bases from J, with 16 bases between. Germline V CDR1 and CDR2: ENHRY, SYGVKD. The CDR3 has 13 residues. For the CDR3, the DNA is TGTGCCACCAGCCAGAGAGTCCTCTATGGCTACACCTTC. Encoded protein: CATSQRVLYGYTF.

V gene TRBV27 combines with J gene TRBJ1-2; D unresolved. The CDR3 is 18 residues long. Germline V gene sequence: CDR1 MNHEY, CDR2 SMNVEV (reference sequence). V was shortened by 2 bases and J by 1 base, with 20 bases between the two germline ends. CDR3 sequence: CASSLLGEPGRDNYGYTF. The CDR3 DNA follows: TGTGCCAGCAGTTTACTTGGCGAGCCGGGGAGGGATAACTATGGCTACACCTTC.

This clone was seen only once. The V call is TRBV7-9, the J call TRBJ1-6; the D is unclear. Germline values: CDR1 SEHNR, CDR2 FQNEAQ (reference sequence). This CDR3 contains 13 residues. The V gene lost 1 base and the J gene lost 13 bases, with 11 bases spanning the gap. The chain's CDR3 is CASSLEQRSPLHF. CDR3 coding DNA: TGTGCCAGCAGCTTAGAACAGCGGTCGCCCCTCCACTTT.

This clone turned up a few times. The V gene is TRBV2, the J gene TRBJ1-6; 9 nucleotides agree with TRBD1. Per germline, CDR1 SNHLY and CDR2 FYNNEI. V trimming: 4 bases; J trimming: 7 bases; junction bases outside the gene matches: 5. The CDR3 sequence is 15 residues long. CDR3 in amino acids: CASSGGTGKNSPLHF. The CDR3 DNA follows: TGTGCCAGCAGTGGAGGGACAGGGAAAAATTCACCCCTCCACTTT.

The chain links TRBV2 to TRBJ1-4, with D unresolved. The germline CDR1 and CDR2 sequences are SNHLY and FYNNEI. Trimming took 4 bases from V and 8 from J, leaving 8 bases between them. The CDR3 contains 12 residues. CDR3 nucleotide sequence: TGTGCCAGCAGTGGACTGCGCGAAAAACTGTTTTTT. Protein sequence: CASSGLREKLFF.

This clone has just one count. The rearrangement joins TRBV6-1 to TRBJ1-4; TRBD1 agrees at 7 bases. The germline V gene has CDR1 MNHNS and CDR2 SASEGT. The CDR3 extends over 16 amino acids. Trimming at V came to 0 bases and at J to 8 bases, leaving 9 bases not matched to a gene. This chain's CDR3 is CASSEAGGRAREKLFF. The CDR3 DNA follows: TGTGCCAGCAGTGAAGCAGGGGGCAGGGCCAGGGAAAAACTGTTTTTT.

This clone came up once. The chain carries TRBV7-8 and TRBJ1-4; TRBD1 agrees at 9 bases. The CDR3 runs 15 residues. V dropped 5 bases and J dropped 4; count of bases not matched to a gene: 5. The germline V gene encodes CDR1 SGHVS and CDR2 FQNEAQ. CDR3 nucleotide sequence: TGTGCCAGCAGCACCCGGACAGGGGTTAATGAAAAACTGTTTTTT. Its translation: CASSTRTGVNEKLFF.

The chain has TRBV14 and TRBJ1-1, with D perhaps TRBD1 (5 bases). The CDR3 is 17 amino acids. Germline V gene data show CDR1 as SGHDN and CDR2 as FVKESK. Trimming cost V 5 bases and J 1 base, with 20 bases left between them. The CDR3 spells CASSARTWQRANTEAFF. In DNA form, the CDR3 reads TGTGCCAGCAGCGCGAGGACATGGCAAAGGGCGAACACTGAAGCTTTCTTT.

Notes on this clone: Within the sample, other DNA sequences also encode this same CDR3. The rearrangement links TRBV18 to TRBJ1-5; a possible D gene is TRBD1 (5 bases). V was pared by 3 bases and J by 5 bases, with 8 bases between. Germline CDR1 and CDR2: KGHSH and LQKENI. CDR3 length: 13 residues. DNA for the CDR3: TGTGCCAGCTCACCGGGGCGAGATCAGCCCCAGCATTTT. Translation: CASSPGRDQPQHF.

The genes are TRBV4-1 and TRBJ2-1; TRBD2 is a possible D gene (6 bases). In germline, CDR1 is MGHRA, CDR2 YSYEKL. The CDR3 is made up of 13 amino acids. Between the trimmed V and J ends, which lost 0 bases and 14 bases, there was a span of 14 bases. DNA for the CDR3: TGCGCCAGCAGCCAAGATGCCCTGGAGGGTAAGTTCTTC. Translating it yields CASSQDALEGKFF.

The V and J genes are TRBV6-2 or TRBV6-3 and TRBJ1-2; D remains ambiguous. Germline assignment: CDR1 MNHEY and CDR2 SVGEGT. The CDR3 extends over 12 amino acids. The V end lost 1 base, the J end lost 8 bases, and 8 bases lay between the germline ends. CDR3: CASSYWGEGYTF. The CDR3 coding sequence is TGTGCCAGCAGTTACTGGGGAGAAGGCTACACCTTC.

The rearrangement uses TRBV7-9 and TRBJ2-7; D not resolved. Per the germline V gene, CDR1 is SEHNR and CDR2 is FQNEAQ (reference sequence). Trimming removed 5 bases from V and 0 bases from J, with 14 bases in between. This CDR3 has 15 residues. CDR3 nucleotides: TGTGCCAGCAGCACGGCCCCTGGGCTCTCCTACGAGCAGTACGTC. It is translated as CASSTAPGLSYEQYV.

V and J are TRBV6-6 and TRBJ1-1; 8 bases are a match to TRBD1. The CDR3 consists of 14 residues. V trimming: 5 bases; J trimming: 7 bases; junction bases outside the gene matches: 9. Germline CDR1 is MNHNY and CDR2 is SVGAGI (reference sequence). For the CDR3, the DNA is TGTGCCAGCAGTCCGCGGGGACAGGCTGGTGAAGCTTTCTTT. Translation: CASSPRGQAGEAFF.

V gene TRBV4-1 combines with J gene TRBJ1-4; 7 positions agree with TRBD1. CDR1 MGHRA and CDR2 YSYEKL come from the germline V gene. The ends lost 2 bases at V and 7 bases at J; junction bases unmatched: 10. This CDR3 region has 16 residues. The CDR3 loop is CASSQQTGFSSEKLFF. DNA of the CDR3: TGCGCCAGCAGCCAACAGACAGGGTTTAGTAGTGAAAAACTGTTTTTT.

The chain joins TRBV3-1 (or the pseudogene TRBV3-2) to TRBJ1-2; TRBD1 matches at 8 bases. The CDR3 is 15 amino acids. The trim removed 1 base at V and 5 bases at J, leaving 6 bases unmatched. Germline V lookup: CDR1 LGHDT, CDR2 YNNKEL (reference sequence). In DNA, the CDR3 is TGTGCCAGCAGCCAAGGGGAGGACAGGGCTTATGGCTACACCTTC. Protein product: CASSQGEDRAYGYTF.

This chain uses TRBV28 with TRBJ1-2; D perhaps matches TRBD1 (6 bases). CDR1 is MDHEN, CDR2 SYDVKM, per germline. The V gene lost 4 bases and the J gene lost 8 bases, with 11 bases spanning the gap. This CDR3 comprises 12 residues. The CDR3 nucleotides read TGTGCCAGCAGTTCCGACAGGTTCGGCTACACCTTC. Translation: CASSSDRFGYTF.

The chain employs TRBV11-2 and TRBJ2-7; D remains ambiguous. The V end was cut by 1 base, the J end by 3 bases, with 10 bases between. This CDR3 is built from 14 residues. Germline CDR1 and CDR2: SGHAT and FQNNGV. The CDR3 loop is CASSLGLTNYEQYV. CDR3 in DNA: TGTGCCAGCAGCTTAGGCCTAACCAACTACGAGCAGTACGTC.

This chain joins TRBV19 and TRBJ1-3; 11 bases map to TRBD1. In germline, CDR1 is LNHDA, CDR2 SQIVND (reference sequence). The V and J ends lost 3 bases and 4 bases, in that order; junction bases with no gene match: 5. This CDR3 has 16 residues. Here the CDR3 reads CASSIRGDRGGNTIYF. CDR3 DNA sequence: TGTGCCAGTAGTATCCGCGGGGACAGGGGGGGAAACACCATATATTTT.

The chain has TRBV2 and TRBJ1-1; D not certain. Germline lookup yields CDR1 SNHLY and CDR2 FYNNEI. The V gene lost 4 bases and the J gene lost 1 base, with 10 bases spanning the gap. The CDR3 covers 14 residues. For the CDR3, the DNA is TGTGCCAGCAGTGTCGCCAGGAGGAACACTGAAGCTTTCTTT. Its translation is CASSVARRNTEAFF.

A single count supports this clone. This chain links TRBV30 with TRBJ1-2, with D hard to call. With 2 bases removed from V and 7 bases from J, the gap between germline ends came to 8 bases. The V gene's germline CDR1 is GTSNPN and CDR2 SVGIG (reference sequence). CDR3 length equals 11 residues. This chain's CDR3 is CAWSSLVGYTF. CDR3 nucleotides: TGTGCCTGGAGTTCATTAGTTGGCTACACCTTC.

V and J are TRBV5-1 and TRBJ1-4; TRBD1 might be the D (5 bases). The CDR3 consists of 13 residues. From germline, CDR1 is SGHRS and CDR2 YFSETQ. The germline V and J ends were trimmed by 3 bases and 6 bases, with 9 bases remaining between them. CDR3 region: CASSSTVDEKLFF. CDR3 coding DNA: TGCGCCAGCAGCTCGACAGTAGATGAAAAACTGTTTTTT.

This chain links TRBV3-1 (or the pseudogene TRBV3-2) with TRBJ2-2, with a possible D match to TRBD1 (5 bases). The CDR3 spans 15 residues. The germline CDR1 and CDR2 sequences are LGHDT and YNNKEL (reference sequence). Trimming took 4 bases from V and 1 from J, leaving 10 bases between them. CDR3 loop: CASSPRTWNTGELFF. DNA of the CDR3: TGTGCCAGCAGCCCCCGGACATGGAACACCGGGGAGCTGTTTTTT.

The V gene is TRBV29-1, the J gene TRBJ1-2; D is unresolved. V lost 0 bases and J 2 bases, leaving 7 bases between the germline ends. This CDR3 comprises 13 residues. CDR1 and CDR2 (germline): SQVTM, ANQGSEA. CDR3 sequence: CSVEDRGNYGYTF. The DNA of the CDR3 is TGCAGCGTTGAAGATCGAGGGAACTATGGCTACACCTTC.

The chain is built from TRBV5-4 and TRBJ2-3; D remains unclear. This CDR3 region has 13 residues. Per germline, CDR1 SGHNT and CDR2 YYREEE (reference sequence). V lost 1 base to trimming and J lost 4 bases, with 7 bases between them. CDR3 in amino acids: CASSLLAADTQYF. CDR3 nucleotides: TGTGCCAGCAGCTTGTTGGCCGCAGATACGCAGTATTTT.

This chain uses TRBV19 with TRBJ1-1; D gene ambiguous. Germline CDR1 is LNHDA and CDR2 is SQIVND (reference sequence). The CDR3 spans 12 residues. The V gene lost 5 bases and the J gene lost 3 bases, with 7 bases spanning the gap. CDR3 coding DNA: TGTGCCAGTAGTCCGGGGTACACTGAAGCTTTCTTT. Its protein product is CASSPGYTEAFF.